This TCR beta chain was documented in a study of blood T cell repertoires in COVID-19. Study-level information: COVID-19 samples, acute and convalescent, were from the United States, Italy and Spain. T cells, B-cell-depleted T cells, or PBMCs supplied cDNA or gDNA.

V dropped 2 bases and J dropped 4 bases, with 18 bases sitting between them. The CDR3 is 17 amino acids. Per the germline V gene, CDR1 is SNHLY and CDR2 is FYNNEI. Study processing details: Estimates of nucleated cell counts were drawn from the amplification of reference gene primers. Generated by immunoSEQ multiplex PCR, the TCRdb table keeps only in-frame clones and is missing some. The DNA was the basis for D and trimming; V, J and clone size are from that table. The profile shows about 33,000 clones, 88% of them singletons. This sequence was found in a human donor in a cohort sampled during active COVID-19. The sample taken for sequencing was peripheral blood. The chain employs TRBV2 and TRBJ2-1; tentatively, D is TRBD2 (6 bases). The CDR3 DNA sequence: TGTGCCAGCAGTGAACTTGTGAGTAGCGGAGCTTACAATGAGCAGTTCTTC. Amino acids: CASSELVSSGAYNEQFF.